The clone carrying this T cell receptor beta chain was detected a few times. V lost 3 bases to trimming and J lost 3 bases, with 4 bases between them. The CDR3 is made up of 12 amino acids. Per the germline V gene, CDR1 is MNHNS and CDR2 is SASEGT. The data originate from a study of human T cells and chemical hapten exposure. Using its own MiXCR run on the RACE reads, TCRdb lists one record per CDR3 protein. The data hold roughly 100,000 distinct CDR3 sequences, with more than 10% observed a single time. Time point here: pre-sensitization, week 0. The treatment: therapeutic diphenylcyclopropenone sensitization with weekly scalp DPC.

The receptor was derived from a woman in her forties or fifties with alopecia areata. Some clones in this sample may be carry-over from other donors' samples. The genes are TRBV6-1 and TRBJ2-3; D is undetermined. Sample: whole blood, taken in connection with sensitization to the hapten diphenylcyclopropenone (DPC). The CDR3 sequence is CASSDTTDTQYF. CDR3 DNA: TGTGCCAGCAGTGATACTACAGATACGCAGTATTTT.